One sample yielded the 10 T cell receptor beta chains listed below, sequenced in a study of long-term antiretroviral therapy in people with HIV. With survey level as its setting, the immunoSEQ assay was v3.0. Only in-frame clones appear in the TCRdb table, and some are missing; sequencing was by immunoSEQ multiplex PCR. The sample includes roughly 20,000 clones, roughly 86% of them seen just once. The sequencing used unsorted PBMCs, collected 0.5 years after starting antiretroviral therapy. The receptors stem from a man in his forties or fifties with HIV.

The chain carries TRBV28 and TRBJ1-5; D gene uncertain. CDR3 length equals 16 residues. Trimming removed 7 bases at V and 4 bases at J, with 20 bases between. Germline V lookup: CDR1 MDHEN, CDR2 SYDVKM. CDR3: CASTLHGRLWNQPQHF. The CDR3 DNA is TGTGCCAGCACCCTGCATGGGAGGCTGTGGAATCAGCCCCAGCATTTT.

This chain joins TRBV5-1 and TRBJ2-7; 11 bases are shared with TRBD2. Germline CDR1 is SGHRS and CDR2 is YFSETQ. The CDR3 loop spans 14 amino acids. V gave up 4 bases and J gave up 2 bases; unmatched junction bases: 2. Here the CDR3 DNA reads TGCGCCAGCAGCACGGGACTAGCGGCCTACGAGCAGTACTTC. Protein product: CASSTGLAAYEQYF.

The chain links TRBV4-3 to TRBJ2-1; 12 bases line up with TRBD2. Germline CDR1 reads LGHNA; CDR2 reads YSLEER. The CDR3 is 16 amino acids. The ends lost 4 bases at V and 3 bases at J; junction bases unmatched: 4. The CDR3 DNA is TGCGCCAGCAGCCCCGGACTAGCGGGGATCTACAATGAGCAGTTCTTC. It codes for CASSPGLAGIYNEQFF.

The chain recombines TRBV7-2 with TRBJ2-7, with D unclear. Trimming pared 4 bases from V and 4 bases from J, leaving 17 bases between. This CDR3 comprises 15 residues. Looked up from germline, CDR1 is SGHTA and CDR2 is FQGNSA. CDR3 sequence: CASSSPIEWDYEQYF. In DNA form, the CDR3 reads TGTGCCAGCAGCTCACCGATCGAGTGGGATTACGAGCAGTACTTC.

This clone is deemed medium-sized (0.01 to 0.1%). The V gene is TRBV14, the J gene TRBJ2-7, with 7 bases fitting TRBD1. V shed 0 bases and J 4 bases; nucleotides not matched to a gene: 3. The CDR3 sequence is 14 residues long. CDR1 and CDR2 from the germline V gene are SGHDN and FVKESK. The CDR3 bases are TGTGCCAGCAGCCAAGAGACAGGGTGGTACGAGCAGTACTTC. Protein: CASSQETGWYEQYF.

The genes are TRBV25-1 and TRBJ2-7, with D uncertain. The CDR3 has 12 amino acids. V lost 4 bases and J lost 4, with 8 bases in between. Per the germline V gene, CDR1 is MGHDK and CDR2 is SYGVNS. CDR3 residues: CASSGAYYEQYF. The CDR3, as DNA: TGTGCCAGCAGTGGGGCGTATTACGAGCAGTACTTC.

The CDR3 sequence: CSVEGEALNTEAFF. The DNA for the CDR3 is TGCAGCGTTGAAGGGGAGGCCCTGAACACTGAAGCTTTCTTT. This sequence joins TRBV29-1 and TRBJ1-1; no firm D call. Germline CDR1 reads SQVTM; CDR2 reads ANQGSEA. The CDR3 loop spans 14 amino acids. V shed 1 base and J shed 0 bases, with 9 bases lying between them.

This chain joins TRBV14 and TRBJ2-1, with D tentatively TRBD1 (5 bases). The CDR3 has 16 amino acids. Trimming stripped 0 bases from V and 7 bases from J, with 16 bases between. Germline CDR1 is SGHDN and CDR2 is FVKESK. CDR3 sequence reads: CASSQDQGVSVNEQFF. Here the CDR3 DNA reads TGTGCCAGCAGCCAAGATCAAGGGGTTAGTGTAAATGAGCAGTTCTTC.

This chain joins TRBV9 and TRBJ2-1; 11 bases map to TRBD2. The V gene end was trimmed by 3 bases and the J gene end by 8 bases; junction bases not matched to a gene: 10. In germline, CDR1 is SGDLS, CDR2 YYNGEE. CDR3 length: 16 amino acids. Here the CDR3 DNA reads TGTGCCAGCAGCGAGGTAGCGGGGGGGCCGCTGGATGAGCAGTTCTTC. Its protein product is CASSEVAGGPLDEQFF.

The V gene is TRBV13, the J gene TRBJ1-1; D call uncertain. CDR3 length: 14 amino acids. CDR1 and CDR2 (germline): PRHDT, FYEKMQ (reference sequence). V lost 6 bases to trimming and J lost 0 bases, with 11 bases between them. CDR3 loop: CASSQAGMNTEAFF. The DNA for the CDR3 is TGTGCCAGCAGTCAGGCCGGGATGAACACTGAAGCTTTCTTT.